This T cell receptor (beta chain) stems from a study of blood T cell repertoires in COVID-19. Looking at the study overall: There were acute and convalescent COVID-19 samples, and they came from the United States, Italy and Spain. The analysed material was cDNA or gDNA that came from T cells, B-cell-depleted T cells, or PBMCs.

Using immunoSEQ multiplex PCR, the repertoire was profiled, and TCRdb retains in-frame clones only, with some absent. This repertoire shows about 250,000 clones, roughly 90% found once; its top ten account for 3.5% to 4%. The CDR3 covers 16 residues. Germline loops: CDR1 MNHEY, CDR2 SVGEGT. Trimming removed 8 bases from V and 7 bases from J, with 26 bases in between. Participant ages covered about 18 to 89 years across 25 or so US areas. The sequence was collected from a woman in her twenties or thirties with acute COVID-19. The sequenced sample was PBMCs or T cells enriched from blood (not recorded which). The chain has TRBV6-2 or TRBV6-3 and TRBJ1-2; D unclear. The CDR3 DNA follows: TGTGCCAGCGGCCCACATCCGGGAACAACCATCTCTGGCTACACCTTC. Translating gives CASGPHPGTTISGYTF.